The subject of this entry is one T cell receptor (beta chain). Its cognate antigen is unknown. The sample is drawn from a study of glioma-infiltrating T cells after dendritic cell vaccination. The assay was immunoSEQ multiplex PCR, and TCRdb's table has in-frame clones only and misses some. The sample records approximately 93,000 clones, about 85% being singletons. The time point here: after dendritic cell vaccination, including at tumor progression/relapse. Study observations and caveats: TCR clonality showed no direct relationship with survival.

CDR3 size: 13 residues. The ends were cut back, 6 bases at V and 8 bases at J, with 17 bases in the middle. Germline values: CDR1 SGHKS, CDR2 YYEKEE (reference sequence). The clonotype originates from a human donor with glioblastoma. The chain employs TRBV5-5 and TRBJ1-1; D is possibly TRBD1 (5 bases). Sequenced here: blood, sampled after dendritic cell vaccination. The CDR3 loop reads CASTIIGKGEAFF. DNA of the CDR3: TGTGCCAGCACCATTATCGGAAAGGGGGAAGCTTTCTTT. The whole variable domain, filled in from reference TRBV5-5 and TRBJ1-1, reads DAGVTQSPTHLIKTRGQQVTLRCSPISGHKSVSWYQQVLGQGPQFIFQYYEKEERGRGNFPDRFSARQFPNYSSELNVNALLLGDSALYLCASTIIGKGEAFFGQGTRLTVV.